This entry concerns a single TCR beta chain. The RNA, about 0.5 to 1 ug, was put through reverse transcription using random hexamers. With immunoSEQ multiplex PCR, TCR beta CDR3 was amplified across 54 Vbeta and 13 Jbeta. From the immunoSEQ multiplex PCR reads, TCRdb called clonotypes with MiXCR, one entry per CDR3 protein. The sample has some 95,000 distinct CDR3 sequences, approximately 92% seen once. The data were taken from a study of CD8 T cells in Susac syndrome. The CDR3 consists of 17 residues. The V end lost 0 bases, the J end lost 5 bases, and 22 bases lay between the germline ends. Germline CDR1 reads SQVTM; CDR2 reads ANQGSEA. Sequencing of TCR beta drew on CD8+ and CD4+ T cells from blood. Matching for age and sex applied to the controls, who were healthy donors.

V is TRBV29-1 and J is TRBJ1-2, with D possibly being TRBD1 (6 bases). This clonotype originated in a human donor in good health. What was sequenced was CD8+ T cells from PBMCs. CDR3 sequence reads: CSVEDSMLGGMEYGYTF. As DNA, the CDR3 is TGCAGCGTTGAAGACTCTATGCTGGGGGGCATGGAGTATGGCTACACCTTC.